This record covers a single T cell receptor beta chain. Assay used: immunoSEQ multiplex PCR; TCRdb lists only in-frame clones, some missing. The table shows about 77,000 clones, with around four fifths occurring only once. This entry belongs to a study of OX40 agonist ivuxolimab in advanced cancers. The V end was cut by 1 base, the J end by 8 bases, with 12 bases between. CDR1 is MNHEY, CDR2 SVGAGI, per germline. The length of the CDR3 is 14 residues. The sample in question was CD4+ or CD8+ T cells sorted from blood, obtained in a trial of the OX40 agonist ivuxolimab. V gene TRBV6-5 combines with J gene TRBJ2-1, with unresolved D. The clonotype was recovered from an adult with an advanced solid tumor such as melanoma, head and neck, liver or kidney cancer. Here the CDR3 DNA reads TGTGCCAGCAGTTACTGGTCCCCTGGCCATGAGCAGTTCTTC. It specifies CASSYWSPGHEQFF.